The sequence of this T cell receptor beta chain was determined in a study of T cell responses to AZD1222 COVID-19 vaccine. On this clone: Its antigen is still unknown.

Study-level results: Receipt of two AZD1222 doses was followed by a rise in Spike-specific TCR breadth and depth. Spike-spanning, vaccine-associated CD4 TCRs were dominant at 160-218 and 743-854. Unmutated variant regions reportedly attract nearly half of all spike-specific TCRs.

Profiled with immunoSEQ multiplex PCR; TCRdb holds only in-frame clones, not every one. The repertoire holds over 130,000 clones, with approximately 94% as singletons. The sample consisted of peripheral blood, taken on day 0 of AZD1222 vaccination. This TCR was recovered from an adult in good health.

As DNA, the CDR3 is TGTGCCAGCAGCTTAGGGGCCGGCAGGGACACCAATGAAAAACTGTTTTTT. It is translated as CASSLGAGRDTNEKLFF. This sequence joins TRBV7-6 and TRBJ1-4; weak D call: TRBD1 (6 bases). This CDR3 has 17 residues. Trimming shortened V by 1 base and J by 5 bases, and 17 bases separated the two germline ends. CDR1 and CDR2 from the germline V gene are SGHVS and FNYEAQ.